What follows are 5 T cell receptor beta chains derived from one specimen sequenced in a study of OX40 agonist ivuxolimab in advanced cancers. Some clones are missing from TCRdb's copy, which holds only in-frame ones; the method was immunoSEQ multiplex PCR. The sample carries some 110,000 clones, less than 95% recorded once. This sample comprised CD4+ or CD8+ T cells sorted from blood, obtained in a trial of the OX40 agonist ivuxolimab. The receptors stem from an adult with an advanced solid tumor such as melanoma, head and neck, liver or kidney cancer.

J is TRBJ1-5 and V is TRBV4-1, with D perhaps matching TRBD1 (6 bases). Germline V lookup: CDR1 MGHRA, CDR2 YSYEKL. The length of the CDR3 is 15 residues. V was shortened by 2 bases and J by 4 bases, with 12 bases between the two germline ends. The CDR3 nucleotides read TGCGCCAGCAGCCAAAGCAGCCAGGGGAATCAGCCCCAGCATTTT. As protein: CASSQSSQGNQPQHF.

The V call is TRBV5-1, the J call TRBJ2-1; D call uncertain. The CDR3 totals 16 residues. Trimming pared 1 base from V and 2 bases from J, leaving 13 bases between. Germline lookup yields CDR1 SGHRS and CDR2 YFSETQ. The CDR3 coding sequence is TGCGCCAGCAGCTTGTCTACGGGCCCCCCCTACAATGAGCAGTTCTTC. Translated: CASSLSTGPPYNEQFF.

The rearrangement uses TRBV30 and TRBJ1-2; tentatively, D is TRBD1 (5 bases). From germline, CDR1 is GTSNPN and CDR2 SVGIG (reference sequence). This CDR3 region has 15 residues. V shed 3 bases and J shed 4 bases, with 18 bases lying between them. CDR3 in amino acids: CAWRMGQMRGYGYTF. CDR3 DNA sequence: TGTGCCTGGAGGATGGGGCAGATGCGGGGCTATGGCTACACCTTC.

This clone was seen once. This chain connects TRBV29-1 to TRBJ1-2; 8 bases match TRBD1. The CDR3 sequence is 14 residues long. With 4 bases clipped from V and 0 bases from J, the junction kept 4 bases outside the gene matches. CDR1 and CDR2 from the germline V gene are SQVTM and ANQGSEA. The CDR3 protein is CSVVGDRSNYGYTF. In DNA, the CDR3 is TGCAGCGTTGTGGGGGACAGGTCTAACTATGGCTACACCTTC.

The chain joins TRBV5-8 to TRBJ1-5, with D perhaps matching TRBD1 (6 bases). The CDR3 spans 16 residues. The germline V and J ends were trimmed by 0 bases and 7 bases, with 17 bases remaining between them. Germline V CDR1 and CDR2: SGHTS, YDEGEE. CDR3 residues: CASSLGFEGVRQPQHF. For the CDR3, the DNA is TGTGCCAGCAGCTTGGGTTTTGAGGGGGTCCGGCAGCCCCAGCATTTT.